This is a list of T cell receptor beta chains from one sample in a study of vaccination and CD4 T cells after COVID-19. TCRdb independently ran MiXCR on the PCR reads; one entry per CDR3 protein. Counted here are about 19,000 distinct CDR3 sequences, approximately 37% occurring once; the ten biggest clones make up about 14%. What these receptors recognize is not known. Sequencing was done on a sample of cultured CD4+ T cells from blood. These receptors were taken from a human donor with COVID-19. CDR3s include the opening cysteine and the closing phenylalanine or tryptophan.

CASSSKRKGQGRYGYTF	TRBV19	TRBJ1-2
CASRPTYRHNPGGNTEAFF	TRBV6-1	TRBJ1-1
CSARDPGTSNNEQFF	TRBV20-1	TRBJ2-1
CASTTYEQYF	TRBV2	TRBJ2-7
CASSLLSGGGLDTQYF	TRBV7-3	TRBJ2-3
CASKRDRGYNEQFF	TRBV19	TRBJ2-1
CATQGQGNDEAFF	TRBV28	TRBJ1-1
CASSNRDRGPYEQYF	TRBV2	TRBJ2-7
CASSYSLGPYEQYF	TRBV6-2/TRBV6-3	TRBJ2-7
CAWSFSSYNEQFF	TRBV30	TRBJ2-1
CASSFDPGQPYNSPLHF	TRBV7-3	TRBJ1-6
CASSYSRITGNTIYF	TRBV6-5	TRBJ1-3
CASSLTSVHTGELFF	TRBV12-3/TRBV12-4	TRBJ2-2
CSADRRGRPPDGYTF	TRBV20-1	TRBJ1-2
CASSLTDTQYF	TRBV11-3	TRBJ2-3
CASRGQGSYGYTF	TRBV28	TRBJ1-2
CASSLSGGGSDTQYF	TRBV9	TRBJ2-3
CASSIFSDSGNTIYF	TRBV19	TRBJ1-3
CASSPGRSRYTF	TRBV6-1	TRBJ1-2
CASSSITGTNSYEQYF	TRBV27	TRBJ2-7
CASSFNSPLHF	TRBV12-3/TRBV12-4	TRBJ1-6
CASSYAGGGQPQHF	TRBV6-5	TRBJ1-5
CASSLAHRDTGDYEQYF	TRBV11-3	TRBJ2-7
CASSYRPRTDTQYF	TRBV6-5	TRBJ2-3
CSVGLQGIEAFF	TRBV29-1	TRBJ1-1
CSARDGRGNQPQHF	TRBV20-1	TRBJ1-5
CSAPDKLLQWTQYF	TRBV20-1	TRBJ2-3
CSAWGNTGELFF	TRBV20-1	TRBJ2-2
CASSGGPLNTEAFF	TRBV5-1	TRBJ1-1
CASSIAVSTDTQYF	TRBV2	TRBJ2-3
CASTLEGVATEAFF	TRBV6-1	TRBJ1-1
CASRTSGGSNEQFF	TRBV2	TRBJ2-1
CASSRRQGPYEQYF	TRBV11-2	TRBJ2-7
CASSYVAGVTNTGELFF	TRBV6-2/TRBV6-3	TRBJ2-2
CASSLTGTGLGEQYF	TRBV7-9	TRBJ2-7
CASSPPVRNTEAFF	TRBV28	TRBJ1-1
CASSPLQDRSGNTIYF	TRBV7-9	TRBJ1-3
CASSGGLKEAQYF	TRBV6-1	TRBJ2-5
CASSNSNQPQHF	TRBV11-2	TRBJ1-5
CASRGTGGNTGELFF	TRBV2	TRBJ2-2
CAWQHPSPRTNEKLFF	TRBV30	TRBJ1-4
CASSSRTGYSPLHF	TRBV5-5	TRBJ1-6
CASSFRGGNQPQHF	TRBV27	TRBJ1-5